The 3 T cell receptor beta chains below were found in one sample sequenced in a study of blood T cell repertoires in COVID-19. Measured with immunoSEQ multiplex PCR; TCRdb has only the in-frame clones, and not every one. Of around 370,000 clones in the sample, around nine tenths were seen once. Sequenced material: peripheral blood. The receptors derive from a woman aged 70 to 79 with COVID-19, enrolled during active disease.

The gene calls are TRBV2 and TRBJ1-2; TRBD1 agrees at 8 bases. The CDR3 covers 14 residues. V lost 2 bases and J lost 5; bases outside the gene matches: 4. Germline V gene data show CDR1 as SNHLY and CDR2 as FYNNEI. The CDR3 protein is CASSERGDRYGYTF. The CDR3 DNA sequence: TGTGCCAGCAGTGAACGCGGGGACAGGTATGGCTACACCTTC.

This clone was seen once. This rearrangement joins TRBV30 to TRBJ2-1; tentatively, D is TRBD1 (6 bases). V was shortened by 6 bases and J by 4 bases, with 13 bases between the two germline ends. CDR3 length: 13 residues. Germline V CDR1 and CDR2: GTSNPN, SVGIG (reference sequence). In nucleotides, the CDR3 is TGTGCCTGCCAGACAGGTGTTTACAATGAGCAGTTCTTC. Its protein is CACQTGVYNEQFF.

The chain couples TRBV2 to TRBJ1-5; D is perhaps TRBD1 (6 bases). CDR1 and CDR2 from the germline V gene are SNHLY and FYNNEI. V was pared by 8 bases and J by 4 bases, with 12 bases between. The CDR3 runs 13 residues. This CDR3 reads CASQRGFNQPQHF. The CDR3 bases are TGTGCCAGCCAAAGGGGGTTTAATCAGCCCCAGCATTTT.